Detailed here is one TCR beta chain. What antigen it recognizes has not been identified. No base-level quality is on record; no much larger clone is a single base apart. This entry is derived from a study of T cell changes during pregnancy in multiple sclerosis (dated by TCRdb to about 2019). Background for the entire study: The study examined how the T cell repertoire changed over the course of pregnancy in women with multiple sclerosis.

Library construction relied on the immunoSEQ multiplex PCR assay. The clones in this table, taken by TCRdb from immuneACCESS, are in-frame only. Not every clone is retained; where verified, under half of the shortfall comes from an unresolved V gene, and the cause of the rest is unknown. The table for this sample lists tens of thousands of clones; roughly nine tenths of them were counted only once. Clones ranked in the top ten supply 0.73% of the sample. The source of this sequence is a female donor with multiple sclerosis, enrolled in a pregnancy study. Sequencing used CD4+ T cells from peripheral blood mononuclear cells, obtained before pregnancy.

The CDR3 protein: CASRSAGGSTDTQYF. The DNA sequence is given as TGTGCCAGCAGATCAGCGGGGGGAAGCACAGATACGCAGTATTTT. The chain links TRBV5-4 with TRBJ2-3; the central 9 bases match TRBD2. There are 15 amino acids in the CDR3, from cysteine to phenylalanine inclusive. Of all the DNA, just the CDR3 is kept, 45 bases in frame from base 1. CDR1 SGHNT and CDR2 YYREEE were looked up in the germline V gene (reference sequence). For this chain, trimming is 5 bases at the V end and 0 bases at the J end, and the number of junction bases without a gene match is 4.